These 18 T cell receptor beta chains were all obtained from the same sample, sequenced in a study of T cell responses to AZD1222 COVID-19 vaccine listed by TCRdb under 2021. To prepare the library, the immunoSEQ multiplex PCR assay was applied. TCRdb provides this immuneACCESS table in a form limited to in-frame rearrangements. Some clones are lacking; in checked studies, under half of them reflect an unresolved V gene, and why the rest are absent is not known. For this sample the table gives just under 95,000 clones, of which approximately 91% were detected only once. About a fifth of the sample belongs to the ten largest clones. Interpreted using the paper, the time point label stands for: baseline before first vaccination. The specimen was peripheral blood, collected on day 0 of AZD1222 vaccination. The receptors originated from an adult in good health.

This sequence joins TRBV7-9 and TRBJ1-6; TRBD1 is a possible D gene (6 bases). This CDR3 comprises 14 residues. CDR1 and CDR2 (germline): SEHNR, FQNEAQ (reference sequence). With 6 bases removed from V and 6 bases from J, the gap between germline ends came to 12 bases. In DNA, the CDR3 is TGTGCCAGCAGTAGGACAGCCGTTAATTCACCCCTCCACTTT. Amino acids: CASSRTAVNSPLHF.

This rearrangement joins TRBV18 to TRBJ2-7; no clear D. The ends were cut back, 3 bases at V and 3 bases at J, with 6 bases in the middle. The germline CDR1 and CDR2 sequences are KGHSH and LQKENI. This CDR3 is 12 amino acids long. The CDR3 DNA is TGTGCCAGCTCACCTCAAAACTACGAGCAGTACTTC. This encodes CASSPQNYEQYF. Based on the CDR3 plus reference TRBV18 and TRBJ2-7, the full variable domain is NAGVMQNPRHLVRRRGQEARLRCSPMKGHSHVYWYRQLPEEGLKFMVYLQKENIIDESGMPKERFSAEFPKEGPSILRIQQVVRGDSAAYFCASSPQNYEQYFGPGTRLTVT.

The genes are TRBV2 and TRBJ1-6; D remains ambiguous. The CDR3 spans 13 residues. Germline CDR1 is SNHLY and CDR2 is FYNNEI. V lost 4 bases to trimming and J lost 8 bases, with 9 bases between them. CDR3 nucleotide sequence: TGTGCCAGCAGTGCCTCGTCAGATTCACCCCTCCACTTT. Residues: CASSASSDSPLHF.

J is TRBJ2-2 and V is TRBV11-2, with a possible D match to TRBD2 (5 bases). This CDR3 contains 14 residues. Germline V gene lookup returns CDR1 SGHAT and CDR2 FQNNGV. The V end lost 8 bases, the J end lost 5 bases, and 15 bases lay between the germline ends. The CDR3 region has the DNA TGTGCCAGCCTCGGGGAAAGTAGGACCGGGGAGCTGTTTTTT. The encoded protein is CASLGESRTGELFF.

This clone appeared once. J is TRBJ2-3 and V is TRBV7-9, with TRBD1 matching over 7 bases. Germline V gives CDR1 SEHNR, CDR2 FQNEAQ (reference sequence). J gave up 2 bases and V 5 bases, and 13 bases lay outside the gene matches. CDR3 length equals 17 residues. CDR3 nucleotide sequence: TGTGCCAGCAGCCGTCGAGACGGACAGGAGGTCACAGATACGCAGTATTTT. Translating it yields CASSRRDGQEVTDTQYF.

This chain connects TRBV7-2 to TRBJ1-6, with TRBD1 as a possible D gene (5 bases). The V and J ends lost 2 bases and 2 bases respectively, with 16 bases between them. The CDR3 extends over 18 amino acids. Germline lookup yields CDR1 SGHTA and CDR2 FQGNSA. This CDR3 is CASSLPAGTSAYNSPLHF. As DNA, the CDR3 is TGTGCCAGCAGCTTACCGGCTGGGACTAGCGCCTATAATTCACCCCTCCACTTT.

The V gene is TRBV10-3, the J gene TRBJ1-5; 7 bases fit TRBD1. The trim removed 6 bases at V and 0 bases at J, leaving 8 bases unmatched. Germline CDR1 is ENHRY and CDR2 is SYGVKD. This CDR3 has 16 amino acids. The CDR3: CAISRSGGDSNQPQHF. In DNA form, the CDR3 reads TGTGCCATCAGCCGATCAGGGGGGGATAGCAATCAGCCCCAGCATTTT.

J is TRBJ2-2 and V is TRBV2; D not certain. The CDR3 consists of 16 residues. Between the trimmed V and J ends, which lost 2 bases and 2 bases, there was a span of 12 bases. CDR1 and CDR2 (germline): SNHLY, FYNNEI. The CDR3 reads CASSERALVNTGELFF. In nucleotides, the CDR3 is TGTGCCAGCAGTGAAAGGGCGTTAGTAAACACCGGGGAGCTGTTTTTT.

The chain carries TRBV6-6 and TRBJ2-3; D is perhaps TRBD1 or TRBD2 (6 bases each). CDR1 MNHNY and CDR2 SVGAGI come from the germline V gene (reference sequence). The CDR3 consists of 16 residues. V was clipped by 2 bases and J by 5 bases, with 17 bases between them. CDR3 sequence reads: CASSYVRGTALDTQYF. The CDR3 coding sequence is TGTGCCAGCAGTTACGTAAGGGGGACTGCCTTAGATACGCAGTATTTT.

This clone has a handful of counts. J is TRBJ2-3 and V is TRBV6-6; a possible D gene is TRBD2 (5 bases). In germline, CDR1 is MNHNY, CDR2 SVGAGI (reference sequence). V gave up 6 bases and J gave up 1 base, with 8 bases separating them. This CDR3 has 13 amino acids. This CDR3 reads CASSWGGTDTQYF. The DNA of the CDR3 is TGTGCCAGCAGCTGGGGAGGCACAGATACGCAGTATTTT.

Remarks on this clone: The sample contains more than one DNA sequence encoding this CDR3. The chain links TRBV7-2 to TRBJ2-3, with 8 bases fitting TRBD2. Germline V gene sequence: CDR1 SGHTA, CDR2 FQGNSA. With V trimmed by 1 base and J by 1 base, 1 base remained unmatched. This CDR3 is 15 amino acids long. For the CDR3, the DNA is TGTGCCAGCAGCTTAGTGGGACTAGGCACAGATACGCAGTATTTT. Translated: CASSLVGLGTDTQYF.

The chain combines TRBV11-2 with TRBJ1-6; D unresolved. The V gene lost 5 bases and the J gene lost 2 bases, with 13 bases spanning the gap. Germline V gene data show CDR1 as SGHAT and CDR2 as FQNNGV. The CDR3 is made up of 16 amino acids. CDR3 amino acids: CASSRAVSPYNSPLHF. In DNA form, the CDR3 reads TGTGCCAGCAGCCGGGCGGTTTCGCCCTATAATTCACCCCTCCACTTT.

This chain joins TRBV4-2 and TRBJ1-5; D gene ambiguous. The V gene's germline CDR1 is LGHNA and CDR2 YNFKEQ. Trimming removed 4 bases at V and 0 bases at J, with 13 bases between. This CDR3 is 16 amino acids long. CDR3 DNA: TGTGCCAGCAGCCTAGCTTACGGCATTAGCAATCAGCCCCAGCATTTT. Its translation: CASSLAYGISNQPQHF.

The V gene is TRBV7-2, the J gene TRBJ2-1; TRBD2 matches 13 bases. Trimming took 5 bases from V and 7 from J; bases not matched to a gene: 5. This CDR3 is built from 15 residues. Germline V gene lookup returns CDR1 SGHTA and CDR2 FQGNSA. The CDR3 region is CASSPWTSGGNEQFF. CDR3 bases: TGTGCCAGCAGCCCATGGACTAGCGGGGGTAATGAGCAGTTCTTC.

In this sample, this clone turned up a few times. This rearrangement joins TRBV29-1 to TRBJ1-1; tentatively, D is TRBD1 (5 bases). Germline assignment: CDR1 SQVTM and CDR2 ANQGSEA. V lost 4 bases and J 0 bases, leaving 12 bases between the germline ends. CDR3 length equals 14 residues. CDR3 loop: CSVGRAGLNTEAFF. DNA for the CDR3: TGCAGCGTTGGCAGGGCCGGGTTGAACACTGAAGCTTTCTTT.

This clone was recorded only once. The chain joins TRBV7-2 to TRBJ2-2; the match to TRBD2 covers 10 bases. Germline V gives CDR1 SGHTA, CDR2 FQGNSA. The CDR3 runs to 16 residues. The V gene end was trimmed by 2 bases and the J gene end by 7 bases; junction bases not matched to a gene: 7. CDR3 in DNA: TGTGCCAGCAGCTTATTGTTGCCTAGCGGGAGCGGGGAGCTGTTTTTT. Translated: CASSLLLPSGSGELFF.

The V gene is TRBV27, the J gene TRBJ1-2, with a possible D match to TRBD1 (5 bases). CDR3 size: 13 residues. Trimming shortened V by 6 bases and J by 4 bases, and 12 bases separated the two germline ends. Per germline, CDR1 MNHEY and CDR2 SMNVEV (reference sequence). CDR3 DNA: TGTGCCAGCAGAACCCTCGGGGGCTATGGCTACACCTTC. Residues: CASRTLGGYGYTF.

The chain has TRBV27 and TRBJ2-3; 8 nucleotides align to TRBD2. CDR3 length: 18 residues. V lost 4 bases, J lost 4 bases, and 16 bases stayed unmatched. CDR1 and CDR2 (germline): MNHEY, SMNVEV (reference sequence). This CDR3 reads CASSSPGLAASPADTQYF. The DNA of the CDR3 is TGTGCCAGCAGTTCACCCGGACTAGCCGCCTCACCGGCAGATACGCAGTATTTT.